This record looks at one T cell receptor (beta chain) sequence and its context. The record originates from a study of control samples from healthy donors and cancer patients. TCRdb's copy holds only in-frame clones and misses some; the assay was immunoSEQ multiplex PCR. Recorded for this sample: fewer than 200,000 clones. Germline V gene data show CDR1 as LNHDA and CDR2 as SQIVND (reference sequence). V was pared by 9 bases and J by 2 bases, with 19 bases between. The CDR3 covers 15 residues. The origin of this receptor is a woman aged 25 to 39 in good health. V usage is TRBV19 and J usage is TRBJ1-1, with D possibly matching TRBD1 (5 bases). The source material was blood. The CDR3 coding sequence is TGTGCCAGCTTGCCCCCAGGGACGGGCAACACTGAAGCTTTCTTT. Its translation is CASLPPGTGNTEAFF.